This T cell receptor beta chain derives from a study of T cells in Graves' hyperthyroidism and ophthalmopathy (dated by TCRdb to about 2019). Broadly, across the study: Peripheral blood was sampled at the time of initial diagnosis, prior to any treatment. To identify TCR V-J signatures that set the groups apart, the researchers used a discovery cohort of about a hundred patients, made up of 40 to 45 with Graves' ophthalmopathy and 57 with stable Graves' hyperthyroidism. Prospective prediction of ophthalmopathy was tested in an independent validation cohort consisting of some 19 hyperthyroidism patients and around 16 patients who later progressed to ophthalmopathy. For training and testing, the 80 to 100 patients in the discovery cohort were randomly divided in a 7:3 ratio. The study also compared thyroid tissue and blood T-cell repertoires from about six Graves' hyperthyroidism patients. After sampling, hyperthyroidism patients received methimazole starting at 30 mg daily, and ophthalmopathy patients received high-dose intravenous methylprednisolone. The paper reports TCR Vbeta CDR3 sequencing of 130 to 150 peripheral blood samples: approximately 43 ophthalmopathy, under 85 hyperthyroidism and approximately 17 progressor patients.

Points the paper makes about the study in general: Blood samples also contained most of the expanded thyroid clonotypes (frequency above 0.001), which suggests that blood repertoires may reflect thyroid immune responses. In validation, progression to ophthalmopathy was predicted by the model with nearly 71% sensitivity and roughly 76% specificity, a median of approximately 6.5 months before onset. Sample size was not statistically predetermined, and blinding of investigators to group allocation was not performed. A model built on a 13 V-J signature distinguished ophthalmopathy from stable hyperthyroidism, reaching roughly 88% sensitivity and about 81% specificity in cross-validation and 80%/75% in testing.

This clonotype was detected a few times. Its antigen target is currently unknown. One base away there is no much larger clone; base qualities are not given. The TCR beta CDR3 regions were amplified from RNA transcripts. A first-round RT-PCR of the TCR CDR3 used the HTBI primer set with the Qiagen OneStep RT-PCR kit. The libraries were constructed in a second round of multiplex PCR and then size-selected and purified. Sequencing of the libraries was done on an Illumina HiSeq2000 using paired-end 100 bp reads. The study's own analysis went as follows. SOAPnuke was used to process the raw data, throwing out any read that contained adapters or uncalled bases, had a mean Phred below 15, or lacked an exact constant-primer or identifier match. COPE v1.2.5 was used to merge the high-quality paired reads, and each unique nucleotide sequence was defined as a clonotype. MiTCR v1.1 was used to align the clonotypes against IMGT TRBV, TRBD and TRBJ reference segments. Only V-J combinations with frequency above 0.0001, covering 99% to 99.2% of repertoires, were analysed. A TCS score was defined as the ratio between F50 (clonal expansion) and ExV (chaos), using BLOSUM62-based TCRdist between CDR3 peptides within each V-J. Welch's t-statistics and random forest reduced around 510 V-J features to about 12, which were used in a naive Bayes classifier (R e1071). Through fastp at Q25 and MiXCR, TCRdb rebuilt clones from the public reads, retaining in-frame beta chains. Rows matching on CDR3 protein sequence are summarized as one entry with the most common DNA and genes. TCRdb assigned the V and J calls; the authors' analysis was not used. Recorded for this sample are roughly 700,000 distinct CDR3 sequences; around 16% of them occurred a single time. Roughly a sixth of the sample goes to the ten largest clones.

Stable Graves' hyperthyroidism was defined as the absence of progression to ophthalmopathy over 18 months of follow-up. The hyperthyroidism patients were between 18 and 65 years old and newly diagnosed, with a disease duration of less than 2 months. The study excluded patients with uncontrolled infections, other autoimmune diseases, pregnancy or lactation. Diagnoses were established on the basis of clinical symptoms, serum thyroxine and TRAb, thyroid ultrasound, and orbital computed tomography. PBMCs were isolated from roughly 10 ml of fresh peripheral blood by Ficoll-Paque density gradient centrifugation. Trizol reagent was used to extract total RNA, and RNA quality was then checked on an Agilent 2100 Bioanalyzer. From a lookup of the germline V gene, CDR1 and CDR2 are SGHRS and YFSETQ. V is trimmed back by 2 bases and J by 7 bases, and the junction contains 8 bases that no gene match accounts for. The CDR3 runs 14 residues from the cysteine to the phenylalanine. Only the CDR3 DNA stays, 42 bases, in frame from base 1.

The V and J segments used are TRBV5-1 and TRBJ2-7; 8 of the junction bases match TRBD2. The TCR was taken from a man aged 50 to 59 with Graves' hyperthyroidism. The sequencing input was blood. DNA sequence: TGCGCCAGCAGCTTCGCAGCGGGAGTCGGGGAGCAGTACTTC. It translates as CASSFAAGVGEQYF.